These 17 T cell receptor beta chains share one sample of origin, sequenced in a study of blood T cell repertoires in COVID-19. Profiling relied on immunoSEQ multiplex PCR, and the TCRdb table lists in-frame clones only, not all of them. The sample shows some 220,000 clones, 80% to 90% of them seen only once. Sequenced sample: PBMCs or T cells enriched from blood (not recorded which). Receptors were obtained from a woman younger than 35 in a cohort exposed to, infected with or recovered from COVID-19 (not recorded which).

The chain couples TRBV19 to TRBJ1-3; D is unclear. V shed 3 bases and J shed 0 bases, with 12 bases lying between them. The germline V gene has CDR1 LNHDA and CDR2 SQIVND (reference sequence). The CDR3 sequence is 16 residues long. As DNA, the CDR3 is TGTGCCAGTAGTATCCGGACGGGGAGCTCTGGAAACACCATATATTTT. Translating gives CASSIRTGSSGNTIYF.

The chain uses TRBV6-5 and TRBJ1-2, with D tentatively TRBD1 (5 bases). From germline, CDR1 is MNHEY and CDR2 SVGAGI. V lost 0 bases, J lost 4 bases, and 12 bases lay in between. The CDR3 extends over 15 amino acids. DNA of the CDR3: TGTGCCAGCAGTTACTCCCGGAGGGGTATCTATGGCTACACCTTC. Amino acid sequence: CASSYSRRGIYGYTF.

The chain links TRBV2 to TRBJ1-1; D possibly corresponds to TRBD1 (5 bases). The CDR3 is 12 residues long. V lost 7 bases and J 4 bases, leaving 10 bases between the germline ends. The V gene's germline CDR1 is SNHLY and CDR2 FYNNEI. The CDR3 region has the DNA TGTGCCAGCATGGCAGGGTCCACTGAAGCTTTCTTT. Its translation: CASMAGSTEAFF.

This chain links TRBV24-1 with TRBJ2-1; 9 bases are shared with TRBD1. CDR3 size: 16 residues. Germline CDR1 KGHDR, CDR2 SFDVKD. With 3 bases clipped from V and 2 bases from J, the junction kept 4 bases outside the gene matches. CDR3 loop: CATSDPGQGPYNEQFF. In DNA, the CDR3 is TGTGCCACCAGTGATCCGGGACAGGGCCCCTACAATGAGCAGTTCTTC.

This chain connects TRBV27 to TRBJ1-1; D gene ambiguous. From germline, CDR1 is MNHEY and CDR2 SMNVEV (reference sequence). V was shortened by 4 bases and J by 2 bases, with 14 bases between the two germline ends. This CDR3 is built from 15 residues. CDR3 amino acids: CASSSGPGLNTEAFF. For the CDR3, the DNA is TGTGCCAGCAGTTCCGGACCCGGACTAAACACTGAAGCTTTCTTT.

The CDR3 DNA follows: TGTGCCTCGACGGCAGCGGGACAGGCGTACGGCTACACCTTC. Translation gives CASTAAGQAYGYTF. This sequence joins TRBV30 and TRBJ1-2, with 8 positions matching TRBD1. The CDR3 has 14 amino acids. V dropped 7 bases and J dropped 8; count of bases not matched to a gene: 15. Looked up from germline, CDR1 is GTSNPN and CDR2 is SVGIG (reference sequence).

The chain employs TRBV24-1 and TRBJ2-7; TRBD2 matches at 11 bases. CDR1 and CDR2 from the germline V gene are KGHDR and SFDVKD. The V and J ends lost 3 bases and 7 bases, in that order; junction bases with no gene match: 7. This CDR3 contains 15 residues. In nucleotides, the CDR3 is TGTGCCACCAGTGATCCCAGATTAGCGGGGGGGGAGCAGTACTTC. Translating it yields CATSDPRLAGGEQYF.

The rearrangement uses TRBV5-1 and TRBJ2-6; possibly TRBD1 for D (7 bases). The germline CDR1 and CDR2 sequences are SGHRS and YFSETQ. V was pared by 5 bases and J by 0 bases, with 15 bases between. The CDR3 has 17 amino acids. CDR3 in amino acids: CASSSRGAISGANVLTF. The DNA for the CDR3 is TGCGCCAGCAGTTCCAGGGGGGCCATCTCTGGGGCCAACGTCCTGACTTTC.

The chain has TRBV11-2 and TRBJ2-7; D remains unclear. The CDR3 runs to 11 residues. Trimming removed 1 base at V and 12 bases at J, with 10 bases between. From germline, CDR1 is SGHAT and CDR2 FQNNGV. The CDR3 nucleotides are TGTGCCAGCAGCTTAGGTCCCAGTCTGTACTTC. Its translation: CASSLGPSLYF.

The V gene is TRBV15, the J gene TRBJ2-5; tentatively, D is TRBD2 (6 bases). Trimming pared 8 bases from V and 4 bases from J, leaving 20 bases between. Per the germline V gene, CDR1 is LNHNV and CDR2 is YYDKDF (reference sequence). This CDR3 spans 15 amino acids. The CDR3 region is CATHRRGVGLETQYF. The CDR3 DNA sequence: TGTGCCACCCACCGACGCGGGGTTGGTTTAGAGACCCAGTACTTC.

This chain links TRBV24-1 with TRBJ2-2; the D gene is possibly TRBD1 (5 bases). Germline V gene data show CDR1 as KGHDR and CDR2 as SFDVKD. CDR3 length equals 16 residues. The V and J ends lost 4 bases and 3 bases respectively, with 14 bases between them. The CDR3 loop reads CATSEDHGHYTGELFF. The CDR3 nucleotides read TGTGCCACCAGTGAAGACCACGGACACTACACCGGGGAGCTGTTTTTT.

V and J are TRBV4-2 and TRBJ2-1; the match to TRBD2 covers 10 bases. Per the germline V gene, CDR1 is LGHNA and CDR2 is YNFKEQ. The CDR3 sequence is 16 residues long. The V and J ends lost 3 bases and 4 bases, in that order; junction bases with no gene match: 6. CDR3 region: CASSQGTSGVYNEQFF. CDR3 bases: TGTGCCAGCAGCCAGGGAACTAGCGGGGTTTACAATGAGCAGTTCTTC.

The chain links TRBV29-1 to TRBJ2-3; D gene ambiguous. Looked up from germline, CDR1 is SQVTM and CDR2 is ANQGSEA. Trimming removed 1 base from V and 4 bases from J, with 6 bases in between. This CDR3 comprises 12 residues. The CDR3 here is CSVEVFSDTQYF. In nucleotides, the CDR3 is TGCAGCGTTGAAGTTTTCTCAGATACGCAGTATTTT.

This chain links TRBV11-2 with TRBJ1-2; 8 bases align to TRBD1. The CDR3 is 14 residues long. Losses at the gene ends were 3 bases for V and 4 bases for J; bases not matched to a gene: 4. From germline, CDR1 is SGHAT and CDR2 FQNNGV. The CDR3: CASSFGQGGYGYTF. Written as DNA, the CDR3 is TGTGCCAGCAGCTTTGGACAGGGCGGCTATGGCTACACCTTC.

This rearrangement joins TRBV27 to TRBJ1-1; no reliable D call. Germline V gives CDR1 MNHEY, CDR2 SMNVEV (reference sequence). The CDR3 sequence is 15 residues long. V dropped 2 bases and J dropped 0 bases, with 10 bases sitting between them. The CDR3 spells CASSLEGVLNTEAFF. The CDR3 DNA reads TGTGCCAGCAGTTTAGAGGGCGTTCTGAACACTGAAGCTTTCTTT.

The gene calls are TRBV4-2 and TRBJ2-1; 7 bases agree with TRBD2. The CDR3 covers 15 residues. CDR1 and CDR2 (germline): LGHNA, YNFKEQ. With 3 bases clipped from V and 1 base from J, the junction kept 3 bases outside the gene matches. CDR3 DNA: TGTGCCAGCAGCCACACCGGGGGGTCCTACAATGAGCAGTTCTTC. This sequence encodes CASSHTGGSYNEQFF.

For the CDR3, the DNA is TGTGCCAGCAGTGCTACCACTCAGGGACTACTGGGCACTGAAGCTTTCTTT. Its translation is CASSATTQGLLGTEAFF. The J gene is TRBJ1-1, the V gene TRBV9, with a weak D call TRBD1 (5 bases). The CDR3 covers 17 residues. CDR1 is SGDLS, CDR2 YYNGEE, per germline. Trimming cost V 5 bases and J 4 bases, with 24 bases left between them.